This entry concerns a single TCR beta chain. The antigen remains unidentified. Clones were read by immunoSEQ multiplex PCR, and TCRdb kept only the in-frame ones, dropping some. The sample holds around 100,000 clones, 93% seen once. This specimen comes from a study of graft-versus-host responses after intestinal transplantation. Study-level points and caveats: In recipient marrow, GvH clones were found, and some appeared first in ileum or blood.

This CDR3 spans 14 amino acids. The V and J ends lost 7 bases and 2 bases respectively, with 16 bases between them. Per the germline V gene, CDR1 is SGHNT and CDR2 is YYREEE (reference sequence). This clonotype was sampled from a human donor who received an intestinal transplant. This sequence joins TRBV5-4 and TRBJ2-7; D may be TRBD1 (6 bases). Sequencing was performed on unstimulated CD8+ T cells sorted from spleen or lymph node cells, taken before intestinal transplant. The chain's CDR3 is CASGPRDTPYEQYF. The CDR3 DNA reads TGTGCCAGCGGTCCCAGGGACACCCCCTACGAGCAGTACTTC. Full variable domain (outside the CDR3, taken from reference TRBV5-4 and TRBJ2-7): ETGVTQSPTHLIKTRGQQVTLRCSSQSGHNTVSWYQQALGQGPQFIFQYYREEENGRGNFPPRFSGLQFPNYSSELNVNALELDDSALYLCASGPRDTPYEQYFGPGTRLTVT.